This entry lists 26 T cell receptor beta chains sequenced from one sample in a study of blood T cell repertoires in COVID-19. Sequencing was performed with immunoSEQ multiplex PCR; in TCRdb, only in-frame clones are kept and a portion is missing. The sample has 85,000 to 95,000 clones; 60% to 80% are singletons. Input material: peripheral blood. These receptors all stem from a woman older than 75 with acute or convalescent COVID-19.

The chain links TRBV6-5 to TRBJ1-3, with a tentative D call TRBD1 (6 bases). CDR3 length equals 15 residues. Germline V lookup: CDR1 MNHEY, CDR2 SVGAGI. Trimming took off 6 bases at V and 1 base at J, with 13 bases between the two ends. CDR3 residues: CASRTPGASGNTIYF. CDR3 DNA: TGTGCCAGCAGGACTCCAGGGGCGTCTGGAAACACCATATATTTT.

This clone was seen a few times. The CDR3 reads CASSLDGHLGGNTIYF. The CDR3 DNA is TGTGCCAGCAGCTTGGATGGACATCTGGGGGGAAACACCATATATTTT. The V gene is TRBV5-4, the J gene TRBJ1-3; perhaps TRBD1 as D (5 bases). V dropped 0 bases and J dropped 4 bases, with 14 bases sitting between them. The CDR3 is 16 residues long. Germline assignment: CDR1 SGHNT and CDR2 YYREEE (reference sequence).

This chain connects TRBV3-1 (or the pseudogene TRBV3-2) to TRBJ1-3; perhaps TRBD1 as D (5 bases). Trimming removed 1 base from V and 4 bases from J, with 17 bases in between. CDR1 LGHDT and CDR2 YNNKEL come from the germline V gene (reference sequence). This CDR3 is 17 amino acids long. The CDR3 is CASSQVAFTGLGNTIYF. CDR3 sequence (DNA): TGTGCCAGCAGCCAAGTGGCATTCACAGGCCTGGGAAACACCATATATTTT.

The V call is TRBV4-3, the J call TRBJ1-2; the match to TRBD1 covers 7 bases. Germline CDR1 reads LGHNA; CDR2 reads YSLEER. This CDR3 is 15 amino acids long. The junction had 6 bases not matched to a gene; V was cut back by 0 bases and J by 5 bases. The CDR3 sequence: CASSQDLRDSYGYTF. CDR3 DNA sequence: TGCGCCAGCAGCCAAGATCTACGGGACAGTTATGGCTACACCTTC.

The V and J genes are TRBV19 and TRBJ2-6, with 7 bases matching TRBD1. Looked up from germline, CDR1 is LNHDA and CDR2 is SQIVND (reference sequence). CDR3 length: 15 residues. The V gene end was trimmed by 5 bases and the J gene end by 2 bases; junction bases not matched to a gene: 3. CDR3: CASSLQGAGANVLTF. The CDR3 DNA follows: TGTGCCAGTAGTTTGCAGGGGGCTGGGGCCAACGTCCTGACTTTC. Full variable domain (rest looked up from reference TRBV19 and TRBJ2-6): DGGITQSPKYLFRKEGQNVTLSCEQNLNHDAMYWYRQDPGQGLRLIYYSQIVNDFQKGDIAEGYSVSREKKESFPLTVTSAQKNPTAFYLCASSLQGAGANVLTFGAGSRLTVL.

The chain has TRBV15 and TRBJ1-1; weak D call: TRBD1 (5 bases). Trimming took off 1 base at V and 3 bases at J, with 9 bases between the two ends. The length of the CDR3 is 14 residues. CDR1 and CDR2 from the germline V gene are LNHNV and YYDKDF (reference sequence). Here the CDR3 reads CATSRVGVDTEAFF. For the CDR3, the DNA is TGTGCCACCAGCAGAGTAGGGGTAGACACTGAAGCTTTCTTT. The whole variable domain, filled in from reference TRBV15 and TRBJ1-1, reads DAMVIQNPRYQVTQFGKPVTLSCSQTLNHNVMYWYQQKSSQAPKLLFHYYDKDFNNEADTPDNFQSRRPNTSFCFLDIRSPGLGDTAMYLCATSRVGVDTEAFFGQGTRLTVV.

V usage is TRBV2 and J usage is TRBJ2-2, with 11 bases lining up with TRBD1. CDR1 and CDR2 from the germline V gene are SNHLY and FYNNEI. CDR3 length: 16 amino acids. Trimming cost V 7 bases and J 1 base; bases outside gene matches: 5. CDR3 DNA: TGTGCCAGCAATTGGGACAGGGGGGGGAACACCGGGGAGCTGTTTTTT. It encodes CASNWDRGGNTGELFF.

The chain combines TRBV6-6 with TRBJ1-4, with 11 bases fitting TRBD1. CDR3 size: 16 residues. Germline-derived CDR1 and CDR2 are MNHNY and SVGAGI (reference sequence). J was trimmed by 1 base and V by 6 bases; bases with no gene match: 4. In DNA, the CDR3 is TGTGCCAGCAGAACGGACAGGGGGCTAACTAATGAAAAACTGTTTTTT. Translated, it gives CASRTDRGLTNEKLFF.

The count of this clone is one. This chain connects TRBV28 to TRBJ1-2; D remains unclear. The CDR3 runs to 13 residues. V lost 5 bases to trimming and J lost 3 bases, with 10 bases between them. Germline CDR1 and CDR2: MDHEN and SYDVKM. The CDR3 nucleotides read TGTGCCAGCAGTCCCCCCCACTACTATGGCTACACCTTC. Residues: CASSPPHYYGYTF.

V is TRBV5-5 and J is TRBJ1-4; D remains ambiguous. The germline V gene encodes CDR1 SGHKS and CDR2 YYEKEE (reference sequence). CDR3 length: 14 amino acids. With 3 bases removed from V and 8 bases from J, the gap between germline ends came to 14 bases. The CDR3, as DNA: TGTGCCAGCAGCTCCTTGACATCAACGGAAAAACTGTTTTTT. Translated: CASSSLTSTEKLFF.

V gene TRBV7-2 combines with J gene TRBJ2-2, with D perhaps TRBD2 (5 bases). In germline, CDR1 is SGHTA, CDR2 FQGNSA. The CDR3 runs to 14 residues. Trimming took off 0 bases at V and 5 bases at J, with 7 bases between the two ends. CDR3 coding DNA: TGTGCCAGCAGCTTAGCGAGGACTACCGGGGAGCTGTTTTTT. Its protein product is CASSLARTTGELFF.

The chain combines TRBV7-2 with TRBJ2-6; the D gene is possibly TRBD1 (6 bases). This CDR3 comprises 16 residues. Germline V gene lookup returns CDR1 SGHTA and CDR2 FQGNSA. The V gene lost 5 bases and the J gene lost 2 bases, with 13 bases spanning the gap. CDR3 bases: TGTGCCAGCAGCAAAGGGGGAGCGGCTGGGGCCAACGTCCTGACTTTC. Translated, it gives CASSKGGAAGANVLTF.

This clone was seen a few times. The chain couples TRBV12-3 or TRBV12-4 to TRBJ2-5; weak D call: TRBD1 (5 bases). The CDR3 is 13 amino acids. V dropped 8 bases and J dropped 5 bases, with 15 bases sitting between them. The CDR3 spells CASSKPGSETQYF. CDR3 coding DNA: TGTGCCAGCTCAAAGCCAGGGTCCGAGACCCAGTACTTC.

Many counts were recorded for this clone. The V and J genes are TRBV7-9 and TRBJ1-2; the match to TRBD1 covers 7 bases. V lost 9 bases to trimming and J lost 5 bases; unmatched junction nucleotides: 12. The V gene's germline CDR1 is SEHNR and CDR2 FQNEAQ (reference sequence). This CDR3 is 14 amino acids long. The CDR3 DNA reads TGTGCCAGTTCCAAAGCGGGACAGCTATATGGCTACACCTTC. It is translated as CASSKAGQLYGYTF.

The V gene is TRBV12-3 or TRBV12-4, the J gene TRBJ1-2; the D is unclear. CDR3 length: 13 residues. V was shortened by 2 bases and J by 5 bases, with 9 bases between the two germline ends. The CDR3, as DNA: TGTGCCAGCAGTTTAACCAGGCAGTATGGCTACACCTTC. As protein: CASSLTRQYGYTF.

This chain connects TRBV7-2 to TRBJ1-1, with 10 bases identical to TRBD1. The junction had 6 bases not matched to a gene; V was cut back by 5 bases and J by 3 bases. This CDR3 is 15 amino acids long. Germline CDR1 is SGHTA and CDR2 is FQGNSA. The CDR3 region is CASSGDRGLYTEAFF. Here the CDR3 DNA reads TGTGCCAGCAGCGGAGACAGGGGGCTGTACACTGAAGCTTTCTTT.

The chain uses TRBV19 and TRBJ1-5; 9 positions agree with TRBD1. CDR3 length: 15 amino acids. V shed 4 bases and J 6 bases; nucleotides not matched to a gene: 7. The germline V gene encodes CDR1 LNHDA and CDR2 SQIVND (reference sequence). CDR3 residues: CASSNRDRVSQPQHF. CDR3 in DNA: TGTGCCAGTAGTAACCGGGACAGGGTGAGTCAGCCCCAGCATTTT. Filled out from reference TRBV19 and TRBJ1-5, the complete variable domain reads DGGITQSPKYLFRKEGQNVTLSCEQNLNHDAMYWYRQDPGQGLRLIYYSQIVNDFQKGDIAEGYSVSREKKESFPLTVTSAQKNPTAFYLCASSNRDRVSQPQHFGDGTRLSIL.

V usage is TRBV28 and J usage is TRBJ2-1; a weak D match, TRBD2 (6 bases). Germline V gene lookup returns CDR1 MDHEN and CDR2 SYDVKM. V was shortened by 3 bases and J by 5 bases, with 14 bases between the two germline ends. This CDR3 comprises 15 residues. The CDR3 bases are TGTGCCAGCAGTTTTGGGACTCTAGAGAACAATGAGCAGTTCTTC. It encodes CASSFGTLENNEQFF.

The chain has TRBV29-1 and TRBJ1-1; 7 bases fit TRBD1. V gave up 5 bases and J gave up 2 bases; unmatched junction bases: 5. The germline V gene has CDR1 SQVTM and CDR2 ANQGSEA. The CDR3 has 13 residues. The CDR3: CSVTGETNTEAFF. In DNA, the CDR3 is TGCAGCGTTACAGGGGAGACTAACACTGAAGCTTTCTTT.

This clone has more than one count but fewer than ten. This rearrangement joins TRBV9 to TRBJ1-2, with D perhaps TRBD1 (6 bases). V lost 0 bases to trimming and J lost 7 bases, with 13 bases between them. This CDR3 contains 14 residues. In germline, CDR1 is SGDLS, CDR2 YYNGEE. CDR3 in DNA: TGTGCCAGCAGCGTAGGTCAGGGGATTGGTGGCTACACCTTC. Its translation is CASSVGQGIGGYTF.

The chain combines TRBV18 with TRBJ2-3; no clear D gene. V was clipped by 0 bases and J by 5 bases, with 9 bases between them. The CDR3 loop spans 14 amino acids. Germline CDR1 is KGHSH and CDR2 is LQKENI. The DNA for the CDR3 is TGTGCCAGCTCACCACCCACCGCGAGAGATACGCAGTATTTT. Translation gives CASSPPTARDTQYF.

This chain uses TRBV21-1 with TRBJ2-7; the table calls TRBD1, which could not be checked here. TRBV21-1 is a known pseudogene. This CDR3 spans 16 amino acids. The CDR3: CASSKALLGAFYEQYF. CDR3 nucleotide sequence: TGTGCCAGCAGCAAAGCGCTGTTGGGGGCTTTCTACGAGCAGTACTTC.

This chain joins TRBV29-1 and TRBJ2-7; D possibly corresponds to TRBD1 (7 bases). Between the trimmed V and J ends, which lost 5 bases and 3 bases, there was a span of 14 bases. This CDR3 spans 13 amino acids. CDR1 SQVTM and CDR2 ANQGSEA come from the germline V gene. The CDR3 DNA is TGCAGCGTTACCAGACAGGGACTCTACGAGCAGTACTTC. This sequence encodes CSVTRQGLYEQYF.

The J gene is TRBJ1-2, the V gene TRBV5-1; D gene ambiguous. V was trimmed by 0 bases and J by 3 bases, leaving 6 bases between them. This CDR3 comprises 13 residues. Germline CDR1 reads SGHRS; CDR2 reads YFSETQ. The CDR3 nucleotides are TGCGCCAGCAGCTTGGGTAGTGACTATGGCTACACCTTC. Translated, it gives CASSLGSDYGYTF.

The rearrangement links TRBV6-5 to TRBJ1-1; TRBD1 matches 9 bases. The length of the CDR3 is 15 residues. Trimming removed 2 bases from V and 3 bases from J; junction bases left unmatched: 4. Germline assignment: CDR1 MNHEY and CDR2 SVGAGI. CDR3 sequence: CASSYVGQGDTEAFF. The CDR3 bases are TGTGCCAGCAGTTACGTGGGACAGGGAGACACTGAAGCTTTCTTT.

The rearrangement links TRBV9 to TRBJ1-2, with D perhaps matching TRBD1 (5 bases). Germline CDR1 reads SGDLS; CDR2 reads YYNGEE. The CDR3 length is 17 residues. Trimming removed 2 bases from V and 2 bases from J, with 19 bases in between. The CDR3 bases are TGTGCCAGCAGCGTCCAGGGAAACGGCGGATTGAACTATGGCTACACCTTC. It codes for CASSVQGNGGLNYGYTF.